Below, 2 T cell receptor beta chains from the same sample are listed, as sequenced in a study of blood T cell repertoires in COVID-19. Only in-frame clones appear in the TCRdb table, and some are missing; sequencing was by immunoSEQ multiplex PCR. Of 150,000 or so clones listed, about nine tenths were seen once; the top ten hold roughly a sixth. Sequences were obtained from peripheral blood. The receptors stem from a man aged 55-75 years with active or convalescent COVID-19.

V gene TRBV5-1 combines with J gene TRBJ1-1; D not certain. Trimming cost V 0 bases and J 4 bases, with 19 bases left between them. CDR3 size: 17 residues. The germline CDR1 and CDR2 sequences are SGHRS and YFSETQ. CDR3: CASSLGATGGVGTEAFF. CDR3 in DNA: TGCGCCAGCAGCTTGGGCGCCACGGGAGGTGTGGGCACTGAAGCTTTCTTT.

The V call is TRBV3-1 (or the pseudogene TRBV3-2), the J call TRBJ2-7; D may be TRBD2 (6 bases). V lost 10 bases and J 2 bases, leaving 12 bases between the germline ends. CDR1 is LGHDT and CDR2 is YNNKEL in the germline V gene (reference sequence). The CDR3 length is 12 residues. CDR3 in DNA: TGTGCCACCTCGGACTATGCCTACGAGCAGTACTTC. Amino acids: CATSDYAYEQYF.